This T cell receptor beta chain was sequenced for a study of T cell responses to AZD1222 COVID-19 vaccine. General study findings and limits: Most donors were white British, females outnumbered males, and clonal diversity was possibly underestimated. Spike-specific TCR breadth and depth were elevated following two AZD1222 doses. Close to half of spike-specific TCRs reportedly recognize unmutated variant regions. Seropositivity was recorded at baseline in only 6 or 7 AZD1222 recipients.

Germline V gene lookup returns CDR1 DFQATT and CDR2 SNEGSKA (reference sequence). Deletions cut 3 bases from V and 7 bases from J, with 19 bases between. The CDR3 is 14 amino acids. About this clone: Its matching antigen is unknown.

The table came from immunoSEQ multiplex PCR; TCRdb's copy has only in-frame clones and leaves some out. The sample carries approximately 110,000 clones, 87% recorded once. This TCR was recovered from an adult in good health. Specimen: peripheral blood, collected on day 0 of AZD1222 vaccination. J is TRBJ2-7 and V is TRBV20-1; maybe TRBD1 (6 bases). The DNA of the CDR3 is TGCAGTGCTAGTGACCGCCGGGCAGGGGATGAGCAGTACTTC. Its protein product is CSASDRRAGDEQYF.